This entry is about one TCR beta chain. Its recognized antigen is unknown. No base quality information exists; no much larger clone differs at one position. The V end loses 7 bases and the J end loses 0 bases, and a stretch of 13 bases separates them. The CDR3, from cysteine to phenylalanine, totals 15 residues. Just CDR3 DNA is preserved here, 45 bases in frame from base 1. The germline V gene encodes CDR1 MNHEY and CDR2 SVGAGI. The sample's time point label, in plain terms: patch test 3, about 24 weeks after DPC sensitization. The sample's treatment or condition label, in plain terms: therapeutic diphenylcyclopropenone sensitization with weekly scalp DPC. At each patch-test visit, blood was drawn before the patch test was applied. To be eligible, patients had to be aged 18 to 70, diagnosed with alopecia and judged suitable for DPC therapy, while pregnant patients were excluded. Total RNA was extracted from unfractionated whole blood collected in Tempus Blood RNA tubes.

Library preparation employed RACE. The sample was run on a NextSeq 500. Library preparation attached unique molecular identifiers to individual cDNA molecules for quantitative, reproducible TCR counting. For every blood RNA sample, sequencing covered both the TCR alpha and TCR beta chains. Under the source paper's analysis protocol: The median number of TCRs per sample was roughly 98,000, ranging from 23,224 to 690,600. The Decombinator software suite was used to annotate V, J and CDR3 in the TCR reads. For PS versus PT1 abundance plots, all samples were subsampled to the same number of TCRs (28,000). Expanded TCRs were defined as absent before sensitization and observed at least eight times at the 2-week time point. TCRdb redid the processing of the public reads, applying fastp at Q25 and MiXCR, and retained in-frame beta chains. CDR3 protein duplicates are merged, each entry listing the most common genes and DNA. The V and J calls reflect TCRdb's pipeline rather than the authors' work. The sample table holds about 30,000 distinct CDR3 sequences, of which 5% to 6.5% were seen once. The ten largest account for around 5% of the sample.

The data were obtained in a study of human T cells and chemical hapten exposure (dated by TCRdb to the early 2020s). General notes on the study: For sensitization, 2% DPC in acetone was applied to an approximately 2 cm by approximately 2 cm area of upper inner arm skin. Throughout the roughly 25-week study period, patients were also given weekly therapeutic DPC doses on the scalp. Patch testing on the upper back used Finn chambers containing 0.01% DPC, with scoring done after 6 days according to International Contact Dermatitis Research Group standards. Alopecia areata with under or over 50% scalp involvement, alopecia totalis and alopecia universalis were represented in the patient cohort, which was mostly female. Libraries were pooled for sequencing, and variation in per-sample TCR yields was attributed mainly to small differences in library volumes within the pool. The study tracked peripheral blood TCR repertoire changes in vivo during primary and secondary sensitization to the hapten diphenylcyclopropenone (DPC) in alopecia patients. Blood samples were taken from patients before sensitization (week 0) and then at 2, 6 and about 24 weeks after DPC sensitization. For TCR sequencing, blood came from 25 to 35 alopecia patients at anywhere from one to four time points (pre-sensitization, 2, 6 and 24 weeks). The paper as a whole reports these results and caveats: Significantly more large CDR3 similarity clusters were formed by expanded TCRs than by pre-sensitization or healthy control sets, consistent with antigen-driven responses. Patch test score was positively correlated with the number of PT1 expanded TCRs, with significance at thresholds 8, 16 and 32 but not at 4. All patients had alopecia, a presumed autoimmune disease, so their immune response might differ from that of healthy individuals. DPC sensitization did not change the number of TCRs with a frequency above 1 in 1000, and there was no evidence of changes in global repertoire structure. After repeated subsampling, changes were observed in the strength of the expansion versus patch-test correlation and in the threshold at which the correlation became significant.

The material was whole blood, obtained in connection with sensitization to the hapten diphenylcyclopropenone (DPC). The clonotype originates from a man between 25 and 39 years old with alopecia areata. Some clones in this sample may be carry-over from other donors' samples. The rearrangement joined TRBV6-5 to TRBJ1-5; the D gene is perhaps TRBD1, on 6 matching bases. CDR3 region: CASKSTGYSNQPQHF. The sequenced DNA is TGTGCCAGCAAATCAACAGGGTATAGCAATCAGCCCCAGCATTTT.